This T cell receptor beta chain was obtained from a study of shared clonotypes between healthy human individuals. Study observations and caveats: Compared with clonotypes that all four donors shared, non-shared clonotypes had lower generation probabilities. Shared across a few donors were roughly 5.3% of the naive CD4 clonotypes.

With regard to this clone: The target antigen is unknown.

V gave up 2 bases and J gave up 3 bases, with 15 bases separating them. This CDR3 is built from 16 residues. The V gene's germline CDR1 is MNHNY and CDR2 SVGAGI (reference sequence). The sorted-subset replicate PCRs were given around 200 ng DNA, which is 30,000 to 35,000 T cell genomes. Using immunoSEQ multiplex PCR, the repertoire was profiled, and TCRdb retains in-frame clones only, with some absent. The sample shows 900,000 to 1,200,000 clones, around three quarters of them seen only once. There were only Caucasian adults among the donors, and all lived in Nashville, Tennessee. Material: memory CD4+ T cells from PBMCs. Subset indicated: CD45RA-negative fraction. The TCR comes from a man aged 18 to 29 in good health. Some clones in this sample may be carry-over from other donors' samples. This chain links TRBV6-6 with TRBJ2-3; D is unclear. CDR3 sequence reads: CASSYGPITSTDTQYF. The CDR3 nucleotides are TGTGCCAGCAGTTACGGACCCATAACGTCAACAGATACGCAGTATTTT.